This T cell receptor beta chain was sequenced during a study of OX40 agonist ivuxolimab in advanced cancers. Study in general: Past anti-PD-1, anti-PD-L1 or anti-CTLA-4 therapy was accepted, and approximately 37% had received some. There were three patients with partial responses, one having hepatocellular carcinoma and two cutaneous melanoma. Study results and caveats: Among the lowest levels of clonal expansion were found in partial responders at 0.1-3.0 mg/kg. Some patients who did not respond also had low normalized T-cell clonal expansion.

Concerning this clone itself: Its target is not known.

Assay: immunoSEQ multiplex PCR; the TCRdb copy retains only in-frame clones and omits some. The sample carries 40,000 to 45,000 clones, approximately 83% recorded once. Germline CDR1 SQVTM, CDR2 ANQGSEA. The V segment lost 6 bases and the J segment 2 bases; nucleotides outside the gene matches: 4. The CDR3 runs to 12 residues. The specimen was CD4+ or CD8+ T cells sorted from blood, collected in a trial of the OX40 agonist ivuxolimab. The sequence derives from an adult with an advanced solid tumor such as melanoma, head and neck, liver or kidney cancer. The chain has TRBV29-1 and TRBJ2-7, with 7 bases fitting TRBD2. CDR3 in amino acids: CSVGGGAYEQYF. The CDR3 DNA sequence: TGCAGCGTGGGGGGAGGGGCCTACGAGCAGTACTTC.